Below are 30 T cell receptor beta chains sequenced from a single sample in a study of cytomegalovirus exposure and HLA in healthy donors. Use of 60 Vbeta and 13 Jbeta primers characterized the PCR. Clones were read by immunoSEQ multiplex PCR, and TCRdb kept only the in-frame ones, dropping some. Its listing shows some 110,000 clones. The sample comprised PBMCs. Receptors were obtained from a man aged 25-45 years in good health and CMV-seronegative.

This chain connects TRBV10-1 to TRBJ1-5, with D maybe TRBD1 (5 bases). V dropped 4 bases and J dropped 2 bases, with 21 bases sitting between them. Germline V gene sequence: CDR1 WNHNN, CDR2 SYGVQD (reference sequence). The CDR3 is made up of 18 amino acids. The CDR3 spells CASSVPERQWIGNQPQHF. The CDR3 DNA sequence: TGCGCCAGCAGTGTCCCCGAGAGACAGTGGATTGGCAATCAGCCCCAGCATTTT.

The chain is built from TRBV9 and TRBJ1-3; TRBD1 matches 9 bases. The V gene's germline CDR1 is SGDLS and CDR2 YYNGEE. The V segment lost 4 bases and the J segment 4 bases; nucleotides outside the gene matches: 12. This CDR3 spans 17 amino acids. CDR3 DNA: TGTGCCAGCAGCCTAACCCCAGGGGACAGGGAAGGAAACACCATATATTTT. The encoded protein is CASSLTPGDREGNTIYF. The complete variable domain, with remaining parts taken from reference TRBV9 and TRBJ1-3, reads DSGVTQTPKHLITATGQRVTLRCSPRSGDLSVYWYQQSLDQGLQFLIQYYNGEERAKGNILERFSAQQFPDLHSELNLSSLELGDSALYFCASSLTPGDREGNTIYFGEGSWLTVV.

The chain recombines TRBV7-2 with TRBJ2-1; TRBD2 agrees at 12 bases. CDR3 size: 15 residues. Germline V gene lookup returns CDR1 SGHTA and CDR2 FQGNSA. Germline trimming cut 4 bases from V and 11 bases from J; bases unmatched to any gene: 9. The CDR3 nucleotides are TGTGCCAGCAGCTCACCGGGACTAGCGGGTGTCAAGCAGTTCTTC. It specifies CASSSPGLAGVKQFF. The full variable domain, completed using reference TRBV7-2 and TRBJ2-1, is GAGVSQSPSNKVTEKGKDVELRCDPISGHTALYWYRQSLGQGLEFLIYFQGNSAPDKSGLPSDRFSAERTGGSVSTLTIQRTQQEDSAVYLCASSSPGLAGVKQFFGPGTRLTVL.

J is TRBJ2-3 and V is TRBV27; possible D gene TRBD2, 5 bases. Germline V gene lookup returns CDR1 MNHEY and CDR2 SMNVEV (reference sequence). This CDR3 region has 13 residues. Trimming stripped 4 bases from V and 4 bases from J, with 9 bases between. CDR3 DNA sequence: TGTGCCAGCAGTTCCGGTAGCGCAGATACGCAGTATTTT. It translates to CASSSGSADTQYF.

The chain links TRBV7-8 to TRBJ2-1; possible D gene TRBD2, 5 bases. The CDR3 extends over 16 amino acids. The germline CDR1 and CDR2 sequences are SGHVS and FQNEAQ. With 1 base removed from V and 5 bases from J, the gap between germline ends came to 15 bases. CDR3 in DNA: TGTGCCAGCAGCTTAGTGAAATCCGGGATACACAATGAGCAGTTCTTC. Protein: CASSLVKSGIHNEQFF.

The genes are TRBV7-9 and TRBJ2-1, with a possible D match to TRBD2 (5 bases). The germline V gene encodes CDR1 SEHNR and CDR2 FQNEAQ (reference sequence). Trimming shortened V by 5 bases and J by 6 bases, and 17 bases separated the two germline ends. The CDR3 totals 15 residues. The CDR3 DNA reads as TGTGCCAGCAGCCCTACCACCGGGGTCGGCAATGAGCAGTTCTTC. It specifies CASSPTTGVGNEQFF.

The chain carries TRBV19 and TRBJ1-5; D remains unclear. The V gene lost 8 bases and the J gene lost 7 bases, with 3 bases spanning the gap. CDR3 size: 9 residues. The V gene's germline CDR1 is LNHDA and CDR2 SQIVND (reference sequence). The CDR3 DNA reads TGTGCCAGTGGCCAGCCCCAGCATTTT. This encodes CASGQPQHF.

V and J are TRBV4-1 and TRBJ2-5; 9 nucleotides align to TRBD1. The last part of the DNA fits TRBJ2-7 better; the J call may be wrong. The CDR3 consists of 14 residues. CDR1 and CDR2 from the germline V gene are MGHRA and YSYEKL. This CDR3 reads CASSPGQGKYEQYF. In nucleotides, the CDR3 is TGCGCCAGCAGCCCAGGACAGGGGAAATACGAGCAGTACTTC.

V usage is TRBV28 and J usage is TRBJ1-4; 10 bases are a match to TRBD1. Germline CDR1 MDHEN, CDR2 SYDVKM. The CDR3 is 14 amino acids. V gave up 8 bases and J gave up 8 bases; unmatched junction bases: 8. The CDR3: CASALGQGYEKLFF. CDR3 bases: TGTGCCAGCGCCTTGGGACAGGGGTACGAAAAACTGTTTTTT. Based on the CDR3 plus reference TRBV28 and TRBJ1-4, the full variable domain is DVKVTQSSRYLVKRTGEKVFLECVQDMDHENMFWYRQDPGLGLRLIYFSYDVKMKEKGDIPEGYSVSREKKERFSLILESASTNQTSMYLCASALGQGYEKLFFGSGTQLSVL.

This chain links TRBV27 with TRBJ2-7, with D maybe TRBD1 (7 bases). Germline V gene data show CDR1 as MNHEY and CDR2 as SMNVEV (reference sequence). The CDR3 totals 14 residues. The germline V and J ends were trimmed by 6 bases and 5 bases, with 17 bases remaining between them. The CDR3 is CASRYRGGVHEQYF. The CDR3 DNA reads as TGTGCCAGCAGATACAGGGGAGGTGTCCACGAGCAGTACTTC.

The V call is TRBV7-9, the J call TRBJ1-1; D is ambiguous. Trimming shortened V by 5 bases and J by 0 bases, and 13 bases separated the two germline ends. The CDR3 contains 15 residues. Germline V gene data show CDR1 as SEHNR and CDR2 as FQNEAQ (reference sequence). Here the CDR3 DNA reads TGTGCCAGCAGCCGTGACTTGTACTTGAACACTGAAGCTTTCTTT. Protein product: CASSRDLYLNTEAFF. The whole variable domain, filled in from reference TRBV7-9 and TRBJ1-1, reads DTGVSQNPRHKITKRGQNVTFRCDPISEHNRLYWYRQTLGQGPEFLTYFQNEAQLEKSRLLSDRFSAERPKGSFSTLEIQRTEQGDSAMYLCASSRDLYLNTEAFFGQGTRLTVV.

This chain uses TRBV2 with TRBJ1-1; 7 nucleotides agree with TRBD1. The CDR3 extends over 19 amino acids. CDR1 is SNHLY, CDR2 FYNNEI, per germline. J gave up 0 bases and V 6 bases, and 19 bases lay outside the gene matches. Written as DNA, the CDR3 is TGTGCCAGCAGAACAAACCCTGACAGGGCGCGGAGAATGAACACTGAAGCTTTCTTT. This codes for CASRTNPDRARRMNTEAFF.

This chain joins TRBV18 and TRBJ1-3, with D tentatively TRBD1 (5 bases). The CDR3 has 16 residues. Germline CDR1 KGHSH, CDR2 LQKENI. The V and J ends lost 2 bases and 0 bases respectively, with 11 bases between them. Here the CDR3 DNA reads TGTGCCAGCTCACCAAAGGGGTCCTTCTCTGGAAACACCATATATTTT. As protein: CASSPKGSFSGNTIYF.

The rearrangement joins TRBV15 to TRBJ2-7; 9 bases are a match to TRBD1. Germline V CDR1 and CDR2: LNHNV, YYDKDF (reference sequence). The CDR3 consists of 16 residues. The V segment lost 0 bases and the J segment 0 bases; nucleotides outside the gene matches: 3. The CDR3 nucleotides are TGTGCCACCAGCAGAGATAGGGACAGGGACTCCTACGAGCAGTACTTC. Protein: CATSRDRDRDSYEQYF.

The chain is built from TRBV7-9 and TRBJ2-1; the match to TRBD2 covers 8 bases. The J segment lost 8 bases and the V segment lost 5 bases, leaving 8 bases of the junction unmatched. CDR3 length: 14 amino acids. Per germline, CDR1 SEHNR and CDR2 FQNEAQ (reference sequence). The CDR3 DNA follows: TGTGCCAGCAGCCCGGGACTAGTCACGGATGAGCAGTTCTTC. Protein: CASSPGLVTDEQFF.

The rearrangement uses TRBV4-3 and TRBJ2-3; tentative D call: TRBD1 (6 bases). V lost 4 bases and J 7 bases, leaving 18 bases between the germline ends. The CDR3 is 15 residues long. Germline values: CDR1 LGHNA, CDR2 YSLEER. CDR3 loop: CASSPGPGEGNTQYF. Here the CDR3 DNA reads TGCGCCAGCAGCCCGGGACCAGGGGAAGGGAATACGCAGTATTTT.

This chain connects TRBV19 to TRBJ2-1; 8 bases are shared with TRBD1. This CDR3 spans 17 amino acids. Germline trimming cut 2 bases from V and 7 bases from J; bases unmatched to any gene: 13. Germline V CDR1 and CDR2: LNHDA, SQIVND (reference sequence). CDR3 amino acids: CASSISHTGQGGNEQFF. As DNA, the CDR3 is TGTGCCAGTAGTATATCTCATACCGGACAGGGCGGGAATGAGCAGTTCTTC.

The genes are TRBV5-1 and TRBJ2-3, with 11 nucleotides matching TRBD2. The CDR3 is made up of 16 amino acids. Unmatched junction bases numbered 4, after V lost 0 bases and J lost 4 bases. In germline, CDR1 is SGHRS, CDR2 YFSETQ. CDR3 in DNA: TGCGCCAGCAGCTTGGGACTAGCGGGATTCCCAGATACGCAGTATTTT. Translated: CASSLGLAGFPDTQYF.

CDR3 loop: CASSPGADGEKLFF. CDR3 nucleotide sequence: TGTGCCAGCTCACCAGGGGCGGACGGGGAAAAACTGTTTTTT. The genes are TRBV18 and TRBJ1-4; D is perhaps TRBD1 (5 bases). The CDR3 has 14 residues. V lost 2 bases and J 8 bases, leaving 12 bases between the germline ends. Germline CDR1 is KGHSH and CDR2 is LQKENI.

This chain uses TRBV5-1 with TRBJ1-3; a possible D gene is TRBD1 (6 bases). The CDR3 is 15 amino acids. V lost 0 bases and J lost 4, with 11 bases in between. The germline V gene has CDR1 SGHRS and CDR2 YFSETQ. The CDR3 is CASSLDTGSGNTIYF. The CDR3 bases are TGCGCCAGCAGCTTGGACACAGGGTCAGGAAACACCATATATTTT.

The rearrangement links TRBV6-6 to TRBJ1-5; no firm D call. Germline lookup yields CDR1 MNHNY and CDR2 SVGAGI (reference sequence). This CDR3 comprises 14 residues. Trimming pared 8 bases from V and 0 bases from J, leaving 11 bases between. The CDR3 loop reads CASGRDHSNQPQHF. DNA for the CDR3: TGTGCCAGCGGGAGAGACCATAGCAATCAGCCCCAGCATTTT.

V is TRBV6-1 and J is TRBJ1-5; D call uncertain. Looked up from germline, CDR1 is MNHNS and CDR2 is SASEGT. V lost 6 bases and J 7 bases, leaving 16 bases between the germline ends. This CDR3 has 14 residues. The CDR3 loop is CASSPRNYDQPQHF. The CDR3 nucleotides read TGTGCCAGCAGCCCACGGAACTATGACCAGCCCCAGCATTTT.

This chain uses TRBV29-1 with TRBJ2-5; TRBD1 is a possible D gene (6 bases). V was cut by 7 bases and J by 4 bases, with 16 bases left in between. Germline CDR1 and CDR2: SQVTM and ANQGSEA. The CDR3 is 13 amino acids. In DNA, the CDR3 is TGCAGCGCCAGACAGGCGGAGGTAGAGACCCAGTACTTC. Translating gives CSARQAEVETQYF.

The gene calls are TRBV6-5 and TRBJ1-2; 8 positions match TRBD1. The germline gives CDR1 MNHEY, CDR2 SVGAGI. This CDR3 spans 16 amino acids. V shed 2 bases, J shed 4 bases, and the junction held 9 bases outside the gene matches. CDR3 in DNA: TGTGCCAGCAGTTACATAAGAACAGGGGGAGGCTATGGCTACACCTTC. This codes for CASSYIRTGGGYGYTF.

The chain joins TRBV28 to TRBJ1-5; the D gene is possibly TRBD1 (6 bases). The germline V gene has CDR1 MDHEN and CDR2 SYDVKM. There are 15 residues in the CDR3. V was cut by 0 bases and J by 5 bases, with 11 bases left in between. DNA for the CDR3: TGTGCCAGCAGTTTATGGCCGGGGGGGCATCAGCCCCAGCATTTT. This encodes CASSLWPGGHQPQHF.

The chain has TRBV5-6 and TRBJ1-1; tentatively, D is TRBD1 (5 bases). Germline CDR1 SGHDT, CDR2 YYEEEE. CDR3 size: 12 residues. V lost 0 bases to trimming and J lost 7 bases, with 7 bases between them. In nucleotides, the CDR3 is TGTGCCAGCAGCTTGGCCAGGGTTGAAGCTTTCTTT. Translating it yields CASSLARVEAFF.

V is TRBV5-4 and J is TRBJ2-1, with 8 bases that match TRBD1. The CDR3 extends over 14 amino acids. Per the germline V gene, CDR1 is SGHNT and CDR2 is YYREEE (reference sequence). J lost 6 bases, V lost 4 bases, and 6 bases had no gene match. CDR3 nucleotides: TGTGCCAGCAGCGGGGGACAGGCCTTCAATGAGCAGTTCTTC. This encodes CASSGGQAFNEQFF.

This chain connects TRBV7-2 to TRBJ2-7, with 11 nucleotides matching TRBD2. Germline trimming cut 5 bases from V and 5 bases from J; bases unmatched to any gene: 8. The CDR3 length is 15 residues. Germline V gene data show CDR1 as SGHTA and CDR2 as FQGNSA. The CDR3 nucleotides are TGTGCCAGCAGCCCACGCACTAGCGGGAGACACGAGCAGTACTTC. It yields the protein CASSPRTSGRHEQYF.

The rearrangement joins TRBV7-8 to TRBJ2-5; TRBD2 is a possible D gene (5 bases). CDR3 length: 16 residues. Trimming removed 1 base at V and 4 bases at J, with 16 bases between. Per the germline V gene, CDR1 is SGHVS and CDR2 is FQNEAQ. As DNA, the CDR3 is TGTGCCAGCAGCTTAGAATCGCGGGCCACTGGAGAGACCCAGTACTTC. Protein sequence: CASSLESRATGETQYF. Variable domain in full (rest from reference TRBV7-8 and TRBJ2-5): GAGVSQSPRYKVAKRGQDVALRCDPISGHVSLFWYQQALGQGPEFLTYFQNEAQLDKSGLPSDRFFAERPEGSVSTLKIQRTQQEDSAVYLCASSLESRATGETQYFGPGTRLLVL.

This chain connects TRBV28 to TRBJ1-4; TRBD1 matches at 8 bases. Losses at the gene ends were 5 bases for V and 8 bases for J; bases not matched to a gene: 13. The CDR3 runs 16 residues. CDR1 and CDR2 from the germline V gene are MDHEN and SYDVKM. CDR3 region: CASSHTGGGAPEKLFF. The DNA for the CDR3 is TGTGCCAGCAGTCATACAGGGGGGGGTGCCCCAGAAAAACTGTTTTTT.